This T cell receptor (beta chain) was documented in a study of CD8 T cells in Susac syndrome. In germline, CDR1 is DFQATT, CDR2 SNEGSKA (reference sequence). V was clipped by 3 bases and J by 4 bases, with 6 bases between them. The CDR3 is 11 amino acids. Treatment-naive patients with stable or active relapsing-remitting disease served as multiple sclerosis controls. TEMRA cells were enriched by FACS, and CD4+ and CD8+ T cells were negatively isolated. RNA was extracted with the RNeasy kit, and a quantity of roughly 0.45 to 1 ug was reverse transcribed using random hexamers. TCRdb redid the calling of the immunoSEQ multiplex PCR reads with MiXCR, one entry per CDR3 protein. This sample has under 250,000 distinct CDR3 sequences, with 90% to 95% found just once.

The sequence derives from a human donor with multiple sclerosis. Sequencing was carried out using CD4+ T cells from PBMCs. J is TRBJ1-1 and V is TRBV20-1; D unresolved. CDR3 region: CSASFGTEAFF. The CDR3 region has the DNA TGCAGTGCTAGCTTCGGCACTGAAGCTTTCTTT.